Below, one T cell receptor (beta chain) is given with its context. The sample belongs to a study of blood T cell repertoires in COVID-19. About the research overall: Both acute and convalescent COVID-19 samples were obtained from the United States, Italy and Spain.

Repertoires were generated with immunoSEQ multiplex PCR, while TCRdb's copy carries only in-frame clones and drops some. The repertoire consists of hundreds of thousands of clones, with roughly nine tenths occurring once and the leading ten covering more than 0.8%. After removal of 2 bases from V and 2 bases from J, the junction contained 8 bases not matched to a gene. Per germline, CDR1 SGDLS and CDR2 YYNGEE. The CDR3 is 16 residues long. The cohort comprised adults aged roughly 18 to 100 years residing in under 30 US areas. J is TRBJ2-7 and V is TRBV9; the match to TRBD2 covers 9 bases. The sample taken for sequencing was PBMCs or T cells enriched from blood (not recorded which). This clonotype was obtained from a man between 18 and 29 years old who had recovered from COVID-19. The CDR3 loop is CASSVGSGGATYEQYF. CDR3 sequence (DNA): TGTGCCAGCAGCGTGGGTAGCGGGGGAGCCACCTACGAGCAGTACTTC.